This T cell receptor beta chain originates from a study of somatic mutations in cytotoxic T cells in rheumatoid arthritis (TCRdb year 2017). Some background on the complete study: Right after diagnosis and prior to the start of any treatment, roughly 30 ml EDTA of peripheral blood was drawn from patients. Some V beta antibody-stained T-cell populations were flow-sorted on a FACSAria II or Sony SH800 at nearly 100% purity, and sorted V beta1+ cells also underwent TCRB sequencing. To characterize clonality, the study used TCRB deep sequencing while asking whether somatic mutations are carried by expanded CD8+ T-cell clones in newly diagnosed, untreated rheumatoid arthritis. A total of around 65 rheumatoid arthritis patients and roughly 18 healthy controls underwent TCRB deep sequencing. Patient and control groups had essentially identical median ages.

The V end loses 4 bases and the J end loses 7 bases, and a stretch of 14 bases separates them. CDR1 and CDR2 are drawn from the germline V gene (reference sequence): MNHEY, SMNVEV. The CDR3, from cysteine to phenylalanine, totals 15 residues. Here the CDR3 DNA is all that survives: 45 bases in frame from base 1. The paper's findings and limits, for the study overall: There was no significant difference in CD8+ T-cell clonality between rheumatoid arthritis patients and age-matched healthy controls. The slight underrepresentation of TRBV07 in patients was not corrected for multiple comparisons. The largest CD8+ clone made up more than 20% of CD8+ cells in 8 of 65 patients, and blood and synovial fluid shared several identical CD8+ TCRB sequences. Viral specificity could not be ruled out by absence from virus-specific databases, and the antigen targets of the expanded CD8+ clones remained unknown. CD8+ clonality increased with age in patients (Spearman r of about 0.5) but not in healthy controls.

Sequencing of TCRB CDR3 was done on genomic DNA with the immunoSEQ assay. The original pipeline was this. Patient CD8+ clones larger than 1% were compared against published virus-specific TCRB sequences, and only a few matched. Analyses were restricted to productive TCRB rearrangements. Defining a clone by its unique TCRB CDR3 sequence, the study calculated clonality as a productive clonality index derived from Shannon entropy. The template counts of each clone relative to the total templates per sample were used to calculate repertoire overlap between two samples. Flow cytometry-measured V-gene usage correlated with V-gene usage from TCRB sequencing, with a Spearman r of about 0.56. The table was pulled from immuneACCESS by TCRdb, which kept in-frame rearrangements only. Such tables lose some clones; where checked, under half of the loss comes from unresolved V genes, and the rest has no known cause. That table is the source of V, J and clone size, and D and trimming were worked out from the DNA. Across this sample there are about 10,000 clones, with more than 75% seen only once. Of the sample, around an eighth falls within the top ten clones.

A word on this clone: Its binding antigen is unknown. Base qualities are missing; no much larger clone stands one base away.

Positive magnetic bead selection on an AutoMACS was used to isolate CD4+ and CD8+ cells, with flow cytometry used to check purity. Initial screening for clonal expansions relied on flow cytometry with a TCR V beta antibody panel, after which sorted CD8+ fractions underwent TCRB deep sequencing for characterization. Ficoll-Paque PLUS density gradient separation was used to isolate peripheral blood mononuclear cells. Nucleospin Tissue or Tissue XS kits were used to extract DNA from CD4-enriched, CD8-enriched or PBMC samples, and a Qubit 2.0 fluorometer was used for quantification. The sequence links TRBV27 to TRBJ1-6, and possibly TRBD1, on 6 matching bases. The sequencing sample was made of CD8+ T cells sorted from blood. This TCR was recovered from an adult with rheumatoid arthritis. The CDR3 loop reads CASSSPTGLNSPLHF. The bases read TGTGCCAGCAGTTCACCGACAGGATTAAATTCACCCCTCCACTTT.